The 18 T cell receptor beta chains reported below all come from one sample, sequenced in a study of blood T cell repertoires in COVID-19. Produced via immunoSEQ multiplex PCR; TCRdb's table is partial and in-frame only. Of fewer than 300,000 clones in the sample, 90% to 95% are singletons; the top ten hold around 2.2%. The sample taken for sequencing was peripheral blood. The receptor source for this set is a woman younger than 45 with COVID-19, enrolled during active disease.

The chain recombines TRBV6-5 with TRBJ1-4; tentatively, D is TRBD1 (6 bases). In germline, CDR1 is MNHEY, CDR2 SVGAGI. The CDR3 spans 15 residues. Trimming left V 5 bases short and J 2 bases short, with 12 bases between. CDR3 in amino acids: CASSTTGRTNEKLFF. In DNA, the CDR3 is TGTGCCAGCAGTACCACAGGGCGGACTAATGAAAAACTGTTTTTT.

CDR3 nucleotide sequence: TGTGCCAGCTCCCCGGGGACTGAAGCTTTCTTT. Translation: CASSPGTEAFF. V gene TRBV18 combines with J gene TRBJ1-1, with no clear D. The V gene's germline CDR1 is KGHSH and CDR2 LQKENI. The CDR3 has 11 residues. V was shortened by 6 bases and J by 5 bases, with 7 bases between the two germline ends.

The CDR3 DNA follows: TGCGCCAGCAGCTTGGCGGGGGGTACCAATGAGCAGTTCTTC. Amino acid sequence: CASSLAGGTNEQFF. The J gene is TRBJ2-1, the V gene TRBV5-1, with 7 bases fitting TRBD2. The length of the CDR3 is 14 residues. CDR1 is SGHRS and CDR2 is YFSETQ in the germline V gene. The V gene end was trimmed by 0 bases and the J gene end by 6 bases; junction bases not matched to a gene: 3.

This chain joins TRBV5-6 and TRBJ1-2; no firm D call. V lost 0 bases and J 2 bases, leaving 8 bases between the germline ends. The V gene's germline CDR1 is SGHDT and CDR2 YYEEEE. The CDR3 runs to 14 residues. CDR3 residues: CASSLVAANYGYTF. CDR3 in DNA: TGTGCCAGCAGCTTGGTGGCAGCGAACTATGGCTACACCTTC.

The V gene is TRBV5-1, the J gene TRBJ2-1; 9 bases are shared with TRBD2. This CDR3 comprises 15 residues. Germline V lookup: CDR1 SGHRS, CDR2 YFSETQ. V lost 3 bases to trimming and J lost 8 bases; unmatched junction nucleotides: 9. DNA of the CDR3: TGCGCCAGCAGCTCCGGGACTAGCTTGCTCGATGAGCAGTTCTTC. As protein: CASSSGTSLLDEQFF.

This chain joins TRBV2 and TRBJ2-7, with 7 bases lining up with TRBD2. This CDR3 has 13 residues. Germline V gives CDR1 SNHLY, CDR2 FYNNEI. V lost 7 bases to trimming and J lost 3 bases; unmatched junction nucleotides: 6. The CDR3 sequence: CASTRERHYEQYF. Here the CDR3 DNA reads TGTGCCAGCACGCGGGAGAGACACTACGAGCAGTACTTC.

This clone occurred a few times. The chain links TRBV4-1 to TRBJ2-3; TRBD2 matches 13 bases. Germline trimming cut 1 base from V and 4 bases from J; bases unmatched to any gene: 14. The CDR3 has 20 residues. Germline CDR1 reads MGHRA; CDR2 reads YSYEKL. The CDR3 sequence: CASSQARRGTSGKVADTQYF. Here the CDR3 DNA reads TGCGCCAGCAGCCAAGCCCGGAGAGGGACTAGCGGGAAGGTAGCAGATACGCAGTATTTT.

The rearrangement links TRBV6-5 to TRBJ1-1; tentative D call: TRBD1 (5 bases). V lost 7 bases to trimming and J lost 1 base, with 13 bases between them. Germline CDR1 MNHEY, CDR2 SVGAGI. The CDR3 extends over 14 amino acids. CDR3 sequence: CASTEMGGNTEAFF. The CDR3 coding sequence is TGTGCCAGCACCGAGATGGGGGGGAACACTGAAGCTTTCTTT.

The chain combines TRBV28 with TRBJ2-2; D ambiguous. V gave up 3 bases and J gave up 0 bases, with 8 bases separating them. Germline loops: CDR1 MDHEN, CDR2 SYDVKM. This CDR3 is built from 15 residues. The chain's CDR3 is CASSLSRPNTGELFF. The CDR3 region has the DNA TGTGCCAGCAGTTTGTCCAGGCCGAACACCGGGGAGCTGTTTTTT.

The rearrangement uses TRBV7-7 and TRBJ2-5; TRBD2 matches at 7 bases. CDR3 length equals 14 residues. V dropped 5 bases and J dropped 1; count of bases not matched to a gene: 4. Germline V gene sequence: CDR1 SSHAT, CDR2 FNYEAQ (reference sequence). In DNA form, the CDR3 reads TGTGCCAGCAGCACCCTAGCGGCCCAAGAGACCCAGTACTTC. It is translated as CASSTLAAQETQYF.

The V gene is TRBV30, the J gene TRBJ2-5; tentative D call: TRBD1 (5 bases). With 4 bases removed from V and 5 bases from J, the gap between germline ends came to 26 bases. CDR1 and CDR2 (germline): GTSNPN, SVGIG (reference sequence). This CDR3 region has 17 residues. In nucleotides, the CDR3 is TGTGCCTGGACTAAATGGTGGGGCGTAGAAGTATGGGAGACCCAGTACTTC. It codes for CAWTKWWGVEVWETQYF.

The chain couples TRBV25-1 to TRBJ1-1; D uncertain. This CDR3 is built from 15 residues. V lost 0 bases to trimming and J lost 0 bases, with 8 bases between them. The germline CDR1 and CDR2 sequences are MGHDK and SYGVNS. DNA for the CDR3: TGTGCCAGCAGTGAATATCCTACGGTGAACACTGAAGCTTTCTTT. It is translated as CASSEYPTVNTEAFF. The whole variable domain, remainder taken from reference TRBV25-1 and TRBJ1-1, is EADIYQTPRYLVIGTGKKITLECSQTMGHDKMYWYQQDPGMELHLIHYSYGVNSTEKGDLSSESTVSRIRTEHFPLTLESARPSHTSQYLCASSEYPTVNTEAFFGQGTRLTVV.

This chain connects TRBV27 to TRBJ1-2, with TRBD1 identical over 8 bases. CDR1 and CDR2 from the germline V gene are MNHEY and SMNVEV (reference sequence). The length of the CDR3 is 16 residues. J gave up 2 bases and V 4 bases, and 9 bases lay outside the gene matches. CDR3 bases: TGTGCCAGCAGTTCGTACCTGGACAGGGCCAACTATGGCTACACCTTC. The encoded protein is CASSSYLDRANYGYTF.

The chain uses TRBV30 and TRBJ1-2; D is unresolved. Germline V lookup: CDR1 GTSNPN, CDR2 SVGIG (reference sequence). With 4 bases removed from V and 3 bases from J, the gap between germline ends came to 6 bases. CDR3 length: 11 amino acids. The CDR3 region is CAWTSDYGYTF. The CDR3 nucleotides are TGTGCCTGGACGTCCGACTATGGCTACACCTTC.

The CDR3 coding sequence is TGTGCCAGCAGGTTTAAACAGGGGGAGTACTTC. Protein: CASRFKQGEYF. This chain uses TRBV6-5 with TRBJ2-7, with TRBD1 matching over 8 bases. V lost 6 bases to trimming and J lost 11 bases; unmatched junction nucleotides: 6. Germline V gene sequence: CDR1 MNHEY, CDR2 SVGAGI. The CDR3 covers 11 residues.

The chain recombines TRBV7-3 with TRBJ1-1, with TRBD1 as a possible D gene (5 bases). Germline CDR1 and CDR2: SGHTA and FQGTGA. The CDR3 spans 13 residues. Trimming left V 5 bases short and J 5 bases short, with 12 bases between. The DNA of the CDR3 is TGTGCCAGCAGCCACACCCAGGGAACTGAAGCTTTCTTT. Protein product: CASSHTQGTEAFF.

The chain has TRBV12-3 or TRBV12-4 and TRBJ1-1; D perhaps matches TRBD1 (6 bases). This CDR3 spans 11 amino acids. Trimming stripped 6 bases from V and 7 bases from J, with 9 bases between. The CDR3 DNA is TGTGCCAGCAGCAGGGGCCTTGAAGCTTTCTTT. Translating gives CASSRGLEAFF.

This clone was observed a handful of times. The V gene is TRBV6-6, the J gene TRBJ2-2; 10 bases agree with TRBD2. V was pared by 6 bases and J by 3 bases, with 7 bases of the junction left unmatched. The CDR3 contains 16 residues. CDR1 MNHNY and CDR2 SVGAGI come from the germline V gene (reference sequence). The CDR3 region has the DNA TGTGCCAGCAGACTACTAGCGGGGACTTACACCGGGGAGCTGTTTTTT. Its translation: CASRLLAGTYTGELFF.